These T cell receptor beta chains were read from a single sample in a study of shared clonotypes between healthy human individuals. The table came from immunoSEQ multiplex PCR; TCRdb's copy has only in-frame clones and leaves some out. This table holds around 600,000 clones, roughly 98% found once. The sequencing input was naive CD8+ T cells sorted from blood. The receptor source for this set is a man aged 25-45 years in good health. CDR3s include the opening cysteine and the closing phenylalanine or tryptophan. A D gene is named only where the DNA matches it firmly. Clone size is not always given. Where it is, it says once, few, many or a class for expanded clones.

.	once	TRBV12-1	TRBJ1-2	CASRMERRGGYGYTF	TGTGCCAGCAGGATGGAGAGGAGAGGGGGCTATGGCTACACCTTC
.	.	TRBV28	TRBJ2-7	CASSLTGQRAYEQYF	TGTGCCAGCAGTTTAACCGGACAGCGTGCCTACGAGCAGTACTTC
TRBD1	once	TRBV19	TRBJ1-1	CASSMGGQGSTEAFF	TGTGCCAGTAGTATGGGGGGACAGGGGAGCACTGAAGCTTTCTTT
.	.	TRBV28	TRBJ2-7	CASSSPTGSEQYF	TGTGCCAGCAGTTCCCCTACAGGGTCCGAGCAGTACTTC
.	.	TRBV9	TRBJ1-2	CASSVATHGYTF	TGTGCCAGCAGCGTAGCGACTCATGGCTACACCTTC
.	.	TRBV6-1	TRBJ2-3	CASSEADVTDTQYF	TGTGCCAGCAGTGAAGCGGATGTTACAGATACGCAGTATTTT
TRBD1	.	TRBV5-4	TRBJ1-4	CASSLWGTVDEKLFF	TGTGCCAGCAGCCTATGGGGGACAGTGGATGAAAAACTGTTTTTT
TRBD2	.	TRBV7-9	TRBJ2-5	CASSLVAGGPGETQYF	TGTGCCAGCAGCTTAGTAGCGGGAGGGCCGGGGGAGACCCAGTACTTC
TRBD2	.	TRBV4-2	TRBJ2-7	CASSQRGGGSGNYEQYF	TGTGCCAGCAGCCAAAGGGGCGGTGGGAGCGGGAACTACGAGCAGTACTTC
.	.	TRBV7-9	TRBJ2-5	CASSPGQGLQETQYF	TGTGCCAGCAGCCCCGGGCAGGGCCTCCAAGAGACCCAGTACTTC
TRBD1	.	TRBV19	TRBJ2-1	CASTPAGGYNEQFF	TGTGCCAGTACCCCCGCAGGGGGATACAATGAGCAGTTCTTC
TRBD2	.	TRBV11-2	TRBJ2-1	CASSPPSGRADNEQFF	TGTGCCAGCAGCCCCCCCAGCGGGAGGGCGGACAATGAGCAGTTCTTC
.	.	TRBV27	TRBJ1-1	CASRGTAREAFF	TGTGCCAGCAGAGGGACGGCAAGGGAAGCTTTCTTT
.	.	TRBV4-1	TRBJ1-4	CASSQEDSTQEKLFF	TGCGCCAGCAGCCAGGAGGACAGCACCCAAGAAAAACTGTTTTTT
TRBD1	once	TRBV29-1	TRBJ2-5	CSADLGQGGETQYF	TGCAGCGCCGACCTTGGACAGGGAGGAGAGACCCAGTACTTC
TRBD1	once	TRBV5-4	TRBJ2-3	CASRENDRGTDTQYF	TGTGCCAGCAGAGAAAATGACAGGGGCACAGATACGCAGTATTTT
TRBD2	.	TRBV5-4	TRBJ2-3	CASSLTSGKSDTQYF	TGTGCCAGCAGTTTGACTAGCGGGAAATCAGATACGCAGTATTTT
TRBD1	.	TRBV2	TRBJ1-2	CARMGTAQGVNYGYTF	TGTGCACGAATGGGGACAGCCCAGGGGGTTAACTATGGCTACACCTTC
TRBD1	.	TRBV5-6	TRBJ1-4	CASSLEAGGRLFF	TGTGCCAGCAGCTTGGAAGCAGGGGGCAGACTGTTTTTT
.	once	TRBV4-3	TRBJ2-7	CASSQAQGRYEQYF	TGCGCCAGCAGCCAAGCCCAGGGGCGATACGAGCAGTACTTC
.	.	TRBV9	TRBJ1-1	CASSAPRTEAFF	TGTGCCAGCAGCGCCCCTCGCACTGAAGCTTTCTTT
.	.	TRBV9	TRBJ1-2	CASSGDTSGTGYTF	TGTGCCAGCAGCGGGGACACTTCGGGGACTGGCTACACCTTT
.	.	TRBV9	TRBJ2-3	CASSVAALPSTDTQYF	TGTGCCAGCAGCGTTGCGGCGCTCCCTAGCACAGATACGCAGTATTTT
.	.	TRBV10-1	TRBJ2-5	CASSERGGEETQYF	TGCGCCAGCAGTGAGCGGGGAGGCGAAGAGACCCAGTACTTC
.	.	TRBV5-5	TRBJ2-1	CASSLDTGVWNEQFF	TGTGCCAGCAGCTTGGATACGGGAGTGTGGAATGAGCAGTTCTTC
TRBD2	.	TRBV6-1	TRBJ2-5	CASSELAGERETQYF	TGTGCCAGCAGTGAACTCGCGGGAGAACGAGAGACCCAGTACTTC
.	.	TRBV5-1	TRBJ2-7	CASSPQFGTGQGYEQYF	TGCGCCAGCAGCCCCCAGTTTGGAACGGGTCAGGGGTACGAGCAGTACTTC
TRBD2	.	TRBV28	TRBJ2-1	CASSPPDSGRAYNEQFF	TGTGCCAGCAGTCCCCCGGATAGCGGGAGGGCCTACAATGAGCAGTTCTTC
TRBD1	.	TRBV14	TRBJ2-1	CASSQVGLDRVPNEQFF	TGTGCCAGCAGCCAAGTCGGTTTGGACAGGGTCCCCAATGAGCAGTTCTTC
TRBD1	.	TRBV9	TRBJ2-2	CASSVGDRVGELFF	TGTGCCAGCAGCGTAGGAGACAGGGTCGGGGAGCTGTTTTTT
.	.	TRBV11-2	TRBJ2-7	CASTTSYEQYF	TGTGCCAGCACCACCTCCTACGAGCAGTACTTC
TRBD2	.	TRBV7-9	TRBJ2-3	CASSSSGGRVTDTQYF	TGTGCCAGCAGCTCCTCGGGGGGTAGGGTTACAGATACGCAGTATTTT
.	.	TRBV18	TRBJ1-5	CASSPQGDQPQHF	TGTGCCAGCTCACCACAGGGTGATCAGCCCCAGCATTTT
TRBD2	.	TRBV28	TRBJ2-1	CATQTRTSGRGEQFF	TGTGCCACCCAGACTCGGACTAGCGGGAGGGGGGAGCAGTTCTTC
.	.	TRBV19	TRBJ1-5	CASSKNNQPQHF	TGTGCCAGTAGCAAGAACAATCAGCCCCAGCATTTT
.	.	TRBV27	TRBJ2-2	CASSLSRRGELFF	TGTGCCAGCAGTTTATCGAGGAGGGGGGAGCTGTTTTTT
.	.	TRBV4-1	TRBJ1-2	CASSQDRGSEYGYTF	TGCGCCAGCAGCCAAGATAGGGGCTCCGAATATGGCTACACCTTC
.	.	TRBV7-9	TRBJ1-3	CASSSSRYEVVGNTIYF	TGTGCCAGCAGCTCCAGCCGATATGAGGTGGTTGGAAACACCATATATTTT
.	.	TRBV2	TRBJ1-1	CASSVSLEGNTEAFF	TGTGCCAGCAGTGTCAGTCTAGAGGGAAACACTGAAGCTTTCTTT
TRBD2	.	TRBV7-9	TRBJ2-1	CAFTGTSGRNEQFF	TGTGCCTTTACCGGGACTAGCGGGCGCAATGAGCAGTTCTTC
.	.	TRBV27	TRBJ1-2	CASSSGIDSIYGYTF	TGTGCCAGCAGTTCGGGTATCGACAGTATCTATGGCTACACCTTC
.	.	TRBV27	TRBJ2-7	CASSQTRSYEQYF	TGTGCCAGCAGCCAGACCCGCTCCTACGAGCAGTACTTC
.	.	TRBV7-9	TRBJ2-5	CASSPREGDKDERRETQYF	TGTGCCAGCAGCCCGCGCGAGGGGGACAAGGACGAACGGAGGGAGACCCAGTACTTC
TRBD1	.	TRBV5-5	TRBJ2-5	CASSLALDRGQETQYF	TGTGCCAGCAGCTTGGCGTTAGACAGGGGCCAAGAGACCCAGTACTTC
.	.	TRBV27	TRBJ2-3	CASSRGGYTDTQYF	TGTGCCAGCAGTCGAGGCGGGTACACAGATACGCAGTATTTT
.	.	TRBV19	TRBJ2-7	CASSAGQHYEQYF	TGTGCCAGTAGTGCGGGACAGCACTACGAGCAGTACTTC
TRBD1	.	TRBV15	TRBJ1-1	CATNRDRGIVMNTEAFF	TGTGCCACCAACCGGGACAGGGGCATAGTAATGAACACTGAAGCTTTCTTT
.	.	TRBV7-2	TRBJ2-6	CASSLEVGGANVLTF	TGTGCCAGCAGCTTAGAGGTCGGTGGGGCCAACGTCCTGACTTTC
.	.	TRBV7-9	TRBJ1-5	CASSLGTRNQPQHF	TGTGCCAGCAGCTTAGGGACACGCAATCAGCCCCAGCATTTT
.	.	TRBV6-5	TRBJ2-7	CASHRQFSYEQYF	TGTGCCAGCCATAGACAGTTCTCCTACGAGCAGTACTTC